The rows below give T cell receptor beta chains drawn from one sample of a study of cytomegalovirus exposure and HLA in healthy donors. Produced via immunoSEQ multiplex PCR; TCRdb's table is partial and in-frame only. Seen here are 130,000 or so clones, 60% to 85% observed once, and the top ten hold approximately 1.8%. Sequenced material: PBMCs. Receptors originate from a middle-aged man in good health and CMV-seronegative. Each CDR3 is given with its conserved first and last residue. D genes are given only for firm matches. Rows give clone size only sometimes, using once, few, many, or a class for an expanded clone.

cdr3_aa cdr3_nt clone_size v_call d_call j_call
CSGHGGGVQYF TGCAGCGGACACGGAGGTGGGGTGCAGTATTTT NA TRBV29-1 NA TRBJ2-3
CASSLVQLGLETQYF TGTGCCAGCAGCTTGGTGCAACTTGGTTTGGAGACCCAGTACTTC NA TRBV5-6 NA TRBJ2-5
CASRTYAEKLFF TGTGCCAGCAGGACTTACGCGGAAAAACTGTTTTTT NA TRBV7-9 NA TRBJ1-4
CASSFGTGTTEAFF TGTGCCAGCAGTTTTGGGACAGGGACCACTGAAGCTTTCTTT NA TRBV27 TRBD1 TRBJ1-1
CASRLGGTVDYGYTF TGTGCCAGCAGACTAGGAGGGACAGTAGACTATGGCTACACCTTC NA TRBV27 TRBD1 TRBJ1-2
CASSLVLWTGGTGANVLTF TGCGCCAGCAGCTTGGTTTTGTGGACAGGGGGGACTGGGGCCAACGTCCTGACTTTC NA TRBV5-1 TRBD1 TRBJ2-6
CAWRPGQRGEQYF TGTGCCTGGAGGCCGGGACAGAGGGGCGAGCAGTACTTC NA TRBV30 TRBD1 TRBJ2-7
CASSLGAGPLKQFF TGTGCCAGCAGTTTAGGGGCGGGGCCCCTCAAGCAGTTCTTC NA TRBV28 NA TRBJ2-1
CASSQDRAYEQYF TGCGCCAGCAGCCAAGATCGCGCTTACGAGCAGTACTTC NA TRBV4-1 NA TRBJ2-7
CASSISRDSYQPQHF TGTGCCAGTAGTATATCGCGGGACAGTTATCAGCCCCAGCATTTT NA TRBV19 TRBD1 TRBJ1-5
CASSPRDGELFF TGTGCCTCTAGCCCTCGCGATGGGGAGCTGTTTTTT NA TRBV15 NA TRBJ2-2
CASSLESGDTGELFF TGTGCCAGCAGCTTAGAATCAGGGGACACCGGGGAGCTGTTTTTT few TRBV13 NA TRBJ2-2
CASSSDSGQGGSMKTQYF TGTGCCAGCAGTTCCGATTCCGGACAGGGGGGTTCTATGAAGACCCAGTACTTC few TRBV28 TRBD1 TRBJ2-5
CASSFINRDYEQYF TGTGCCAGCAGCTTTATCAACAGGGACTACGAGCAGTACTTC NA TRBV5-5 NA TRBJ2-7
CASSYHTQETQYF TGTGCCAGCAGTTATCACACCCAAGAGACCCAGTACTTC NA TRBV6-6 NA TRBJ2-5
CASSPRLAGDSYEQYF TGTGCCAGCTCACCAAGGCTAGCGGGCGACTCCTACGAGCAGTACTTC once TRBV18 TRBD2 TRBJ2-7
CAWNLIPQETQYF TGTGCCTGGAATTTAATCCCCCAAGAGACCCAGTACTTC NA TRBV30 NA TRBJ2-5
CASSPGGVLGGELFF TGTGCCAGCAGCCCAGGCGGGGTCCTCGGCGGGGAGCTGTTTTTT NA TRBV5-4 NA TRBJ2-2
CASSLAGTGIREQYF TGTGCCAGCAGCTTAGCCGGGACAGGGATTCGAGAGCAGTACTTC NA TRBV7-2 TRBD1 TRBJ2-7
CASSRDSYNSPLHF TGTGCCAGCAGTCGGGACTCCTATAATTCACCCCTCCACTTT few TRBV6-4 NA TRBJ1-6
CASRLFAGTGSGNTIYF TGTGCCAGCAGGCTATTCGCCGGGACAGGCTCTGGAAACACCATATATTTT NA TRBV7-2 TRBD1 TRBJ1-3
CASSYTQGSTYEQYF TGTGCCAGCAGTTACACACAGGGGTCAACCTACGAGCAGTACTTC few TRBV6-5 TRBD1 TRBJ2-7
CASNPGVSFNQPQHF TGTGCCAGCAACCCCGGGGTCAGTTTCAATCAGCCCCAGCATTTT NA TRBV28 NA TRBJ1-5
CAIRGGTDHTDTQYF TGTGCCATCAGGGGGGGGACGGATCACACAGATACGCAGTATTTT NA TRBV10-3 TRBD2 TRBJ2-3
CASSLAAQGLAGAEQFF TGTGCCAGCAGCTTAGCTGCCCAGGGACTAGCGGGAGCGGAGCAGTTCTTC NA TRBV13 TRBD2 TRBJ2-1
CASSLNSRSQETQYF TGTGCCAGCAGTTTAAACAGCCGAAGCCAAGAGACCCAGTACTTC NA TRBV27 NA TRBJ2-5
CASSDSAGGPHTQYF TGTGCCAGCAGTGACTCGGCGGGAGGGCCTCATACGCAGTATTTT NA TRBV6-4 TRBD2 TRBJ2-3
CASSFRYRGGQETQYF TGTGCCAGCAGTTTTCGTTACAGGGGGGGGCAAGAGACCCAGTACTTC NA TRBV28 NA TRBJ2-5
CASSLAKPRDRDNEQFF TGCGCCAGCAGCTTGGCAAAACCCCGGGATCGCGACAATGAGCAGTTCTTC NA TRBV5-1 NA TRBJ2-1